The 21 T cell receptor beta chains below were found in one sample sequenced in a study of T cell changes during pregnancy in multiple sclerosis. Sequencing used immunoSEQ multiplex PCR; TCRdb keeps in-frame clones, though not all of them. Among 20,000 or so clones listed, 70% to 90% were seen once. Material: CD8+ T cells from peripheral blood mononuclear cells, obtained in the third trimester of pregnancy. Receptor source: a female donor in good health, enrolled as a control in a pregnancy study.

The gene calls are TRBV9 and TRBJ1-5; 10 nucleotides align to TRBD1. Germline CDR1 is SGDLS and CDR2 is YYNGEE. This CDR3 is built from 15 residues. Trimming took 4 bases from V and 3 from J; bases not matched to a gene: 4. CDR3 nucleotides: TGTGCCAGCAGCCTAGGGACAGGGGCCAATCAGCCCCAGCATTTT. As protein: CASSLGTGANQPQHF.

This clone is termed medium-sized. The chain has TRBV7-8 and TRBJ2-7, with D unresolved. The CDR3 contains 11 residues. V lost 1 base, J lost 6 bases, and 4 bases lay in between. From germline, CDR1 is SGHVS and CDR2 FQNEAQ. The CDR3 DNA sequence: TGTGCCAGCAGCTTAGGAGTCGAGCAGTACTTC. Its translation: CASSLGVEQYF.

The rearrangement uses TRBV6-1 and TRBJ2-7; TRBD2 might be the D (7 bases). V was cut by 4 bases and J by 5 bases, with 18 bases left in between. Germline CDR1 is MNHNS and CDR2 is SASEGT. The CDR3 sequence is 15 residues long. DNA for the CDR3: TGTGCCAGCAGTGGCTACCAAGGGGGGGCGGACGAGCAGTACTTC. It is translated as CASSGYQGGADEQYF.

In this sample, this clone turned up a few times. The chain couples TRBV5-1 to TRBJ2-2, with 7 bases that match TRBD1. V was clipped by 4 bases and J by 1 base; unmatched bases: 13. The CDR3 loop spans 18 amino acids. Germline V lookup: CDR1 SGHRS, CDR2 YFSETQ. The CDR3 spells CASSNDLTGTENTGELFF. CDR3 DNA sequence: TGCGCCAGCAGCAACGACCTTACCGGGACAGAGAACACCGGGGAGCTGTTTTTT. The whole variable domain, filled in from reference TRBV5-1 and TRBJ2-2, reads KAGVTQTPRYLIKTRGQQVTLSCSPISGHRSVSWYQQTPGQGLQFLFEYFSETQRNKGNFPGRFSGRQFSNSRSEMNVSTLELGDSALYLCASSNDLTGTENTGELFFGEGSRLTVL.

J is TRBJ2-7 and V is TRBV5-5; 9 bases fit TRBD1. The CDR3 sequence is 14 residues long. CDR1 is SGHKS, CDR2 YYEKEE, per germline (reference sequence). The J segment lost 4 bases and the V segment lost 2 bases, leaving 4 bases of the junction unmatched. The CDR3 nucleotides are TGTGCCAGCAGCTTCCGGACAGGGGCTTACGAGCAGTACTTC. It translates to CASSFRTGAYEQYF.

The V call is TRBV15, the J call TRBJ2-5, with 11 nucleotides matching TRBD2. CDR1 and CDR2 from the germline V gene are LNHNV and YYDKDF (reference sequence). The V segment lost 1 base and the J segment 5 bases; nucleotides outside the gene matches: 6. The CDR3 contains 16 residues. CDR3 protein: CATSRVSGGAGETQYF. The CDR3 DNA is TGTGCCACCAGCAGAGTTAGCGGGGGGGCCGGGGAGACCCAGTACTTC.

In DNA, the CDR3 is TGCGCCAGCACCGTGGGACTAGCGGGGCTGAACGAGCAGTACTTC. It translates to CASTVGLAGLNEQYF. The gene calls are TRBV10-2 and TRBJ2-7; 13 bases match TRBD2. The CDR3 consists of 15 residues. V shed 7 bases and J 5 bases; nucleotides not matched to a gene: 8. Germline V gene sequence: CDR1 WSHSY, CDR2 SAAADI.

J is TRBJ2-7 and V is TRBV4-1; 8 nucleotides match TRBD1. Trimming cost V 3 bases and J 0 bases; bases outside gene matches: 7. The CDR3 has 16 amino acids. Germline V lookup: CDR1 MGHRA, CDR2 YSYEKL. CDR3 in DNA: TGCGCCAGCAGCCACCCCTCCGGGACAGGCTCCTACGAGCAGTACTTC. Its protein product is CASSHPSGTGSYEQYF.

The chain links TRBV7-5 to TRBJ2-7; the D call of TRBD2 is as the table states it, not checked on the DNA. TRBV7-5 is recorded as a pseudogene. CDR3 length: 16 residues. In nucleotides, the CDR3 is TGTGCCAGAAGAAAGAGGGGGACTAGCGGGGTTTACGAGCAGTACTTC. Translating it yields CARRKRGTSGVYEQYF.

The rearrangement joins TRBV9 to TRBJ2-7; tentative D call: TRBD1 (6 bases). Trimming removed 0 bases from V and 5 bases from J, with 12 bases in between. The CDR3 runs 14 residues. Germline-derived CDR1 and CDR2 are SGDLS and YYNGEE. CDR3: CASSVEQGGNEQYF. The CDR3 nucleotides are TGTGCCAGCAGCGTAGAACAGGGTGGGAACGAGCAGTACTTC.

The chain uses TRBV7-2 and TRBJ2-7; TRBD1 might be the D (7 bases). CDR3 length equals 14 residues. V lost 8 bases to trimming and J lost 0 bases, with 14 bases between them. Per the germline V gene, CDR1 is SGHTA and CDR2 is FQGNSA. The CDR3 loop reads CASGGTALSYEQYF. CDR3 DNA: TGTGCCAGCGGGGGGACAGCCCTCTCCTACGAGCAGTACTTC.

V is TRBV5-4 and J is TRBJ1-2; no firm D call. The CDR3 is 12 amino acids. CDR1 SGHNT and CDR2 YYREEE come from the germline V gene (reference sequence). Trimming removed 2 bases from V and 6 bases from J, with 8 bases in between. The CDR3 coding sequence is TGTGCCAGCAGCTTTGACGCGGATGGCTACACCTTC. Amino acids: CASSFDADGYTF.

This chain uses TRBV2 with TRBJ2-5; D gene unclear. From germline, CDR1 is SNHLY and CDR2 FYNNEI. V dropped 5 bases and J dropped 3 bases, with 10 bases sitting between them. There are 13 residues in the CDR3. In DNA form, the CDR3 reads TGTGCCAGCAGTCCATTCCGGGAAGAGACCCAGTACTTC. It is translated as CASSPFREETQYF. Filled out from reference TRBV2 and TRBJ2-5, the complete variable domain reads EPEVTQTPSHQVTQMGQEVILRCVPISNHLYFYWYRQILGQKVEFLVSFYNNEISEKSEIFDDQFSVERPDGSNFTLKIRSTKLEDSAMYFCASSPFREETQYFGPGTRLLVL.

The chain employs TRBV7-9 and TRBJ2-7, with D unresolved. The CDR3 spans 13 residues. With 1 base removed from V and 0 bases from J, the gap between germline ends came to 4 bases. The germline CDR1 and CDR2 sequences are SEHNR and FQNEAQ (reference sequence). DNA for the CDR3: TGTGCCAGCAGCTTAGAACTCTCCTACGAGCAGTACTTC. Protein sequence: CASSLELSYEQYF.

The chain has TRBV27 and TRBJ1-5, with D uncertain. Germline-derived CDR1 and CDR2 are MNHEY and SMNVEV (reference sequence). This CDR3 is 14 amino acids long. The ends were cut back, 2 bases at V and 2 bases at J, with 7 bases in the middle. DNA of the CDR3: TGTGCCAGCAGTTTAGGGCAGCGCAATCAGCCCCAGCATTTT. Its translation is CASSLGQRNQPQHF.

The chain combines TRBV7-9 with TRBJ1-1, with 7 nucleotides matching TRBD1. The germline CDR1 and CDR2 sequences are SEHNR and FQNEAQ (reference sequence). This CDR3 comprises 13 residues. V trimming: 5 bases; J trimming: 8 bases; junction bases outside the gene matches: 8. CDR3 protein: CASSRRGPTEAFF. The CDR3 DNA follows: TGTGCCAGCAGCCGGAGGGGGCCGACCGAAGCTTTCTTT.

Only a few counts were recorded for this clone. This rearrangement joins TRBV11-1 to TRBJ2-5; 7 positions match TRBD2. CDR3 size: 15 residues. V dropped 5 bases and J dropped 5; count of bases not matched to a gene: 11. Looked up from germline, CDR1 is SGHAT and CDR2 is FQDESV (reference sequence). CDR3 amino acids: CASSPEQGEGETQYF. The CDR3 DNA reads as TGTGCCAGCAGCCCCGAGCAAGGGGAGGGGGAGACCCAGTACTTC.

V is TRBV4-2 and J is TRBJ2-7; 8 nucleotides match TRBD1. The V segment lost 3 bases and the J segment 5 bases; nucleotides outside the gene matches: 6. The CDR3 has 14 residues. Germline V gene data show CDR1 as LGHNA and CDR2 as YNFKEQ. CDR3 residues: CASSQTGAPHEQYF. The CDR3 bases are TGTGCCAGCAGCCAGACAGGGGCCCCCCACGAGCAGTACTTC.

The chain joins TRBV4-3 to TRBJ2-5; perhaps TRBD1 as D (6 bases). This CDR3 comprises 16 residues. Germline CDR1 LGHNA, CDR2 YSLEER. Trimming shortened V by 0 bases and J by 5 bases, and 16 bases separated the two germline ends. CDR3 residues: CASSQDRARGGETQYF. The CDR3 DNA follows: TGCGCCAGCAGCCAAGATAGGGCCAGGGGCGGGGAGACCCAGTACTTC.

This chain connects TRBV10-1 to TRBJ2-2; 12 bases map to TRBD2. This CDR3 comprises 18 residues. V lost 10 bases, J lost 2 bases, and 14 bases stayed unmatched. Germline CDR1 WNHNN, CDR2 SYGVQD (reference sequence). Here the CDR3 DNA reads TGCGCCATAAGGCCCCTACTAGCGGGGGGTCCAAACACCGGGGAGCTGTTTTTT. Its translation is CAIRPLLAGGPNTGELFF.

This rearrangement joins TRBV9 to TRBJ1-6, with D hard to call. The ends were cut back, 3 bases at V and 5 bases at J, with 3 bases in the middle. In germline, CDR1 is SGDLS, CDR2 YYNGEE. The CDR3 loop spans 12 amino acids. The CDR3 nucleotides are TGTGCCAGCAGCGCCGATAATTCACCCCTCCACTTT. It encodes CASSADNSPLHF.